This T cell receptor beta chain appears in the sequencing data of a study of blood T cell repertoires in COVID-19. Study summary: Spain, Italy and the United States supplied samples that represented acute and convalescent COVID-19. T cells, B-cell-depleted T cells, or PBMCs supplied cDNA or gDNA.

Original handling: Amplifying reference gene primers gave estimates of nucleated cell counts. Using immunoSEQ multiplex PCR, the repertoire was profiled, and TCRdb retains in-frame clones only, with some absent. V and J calls and clone size are those listed in that table; D and trimming were worked out from the DNA. The sample lists roughly 290,000 clones, roughly 80% occurring once. Those enrolled in Seattle joined during active infection and were followed longitudinally afterward. The trim removed 6 bases at V and 14 bases at J, leaving 14 bases unmatched. The CDR3 loop spans 13 amino acids. CDR1 and CDR2 from the germline V gene are MNHEY and SVGAGI.

The receptor was derived from a person aged 65-85 years with COVID-19, enrolled during active disease. Sequencing was carried out using peripheral blood. The V gene is TRBV6-5, the J gene TRBJ1-1; 8 nucleotides agree with TRBD1. CDR3 amino acids: CASRPLDREGSFF. The CDR3 DNA is TGTGCCAGCAGACCCTTGGACAGGGAGGGATCCTTCTTT.